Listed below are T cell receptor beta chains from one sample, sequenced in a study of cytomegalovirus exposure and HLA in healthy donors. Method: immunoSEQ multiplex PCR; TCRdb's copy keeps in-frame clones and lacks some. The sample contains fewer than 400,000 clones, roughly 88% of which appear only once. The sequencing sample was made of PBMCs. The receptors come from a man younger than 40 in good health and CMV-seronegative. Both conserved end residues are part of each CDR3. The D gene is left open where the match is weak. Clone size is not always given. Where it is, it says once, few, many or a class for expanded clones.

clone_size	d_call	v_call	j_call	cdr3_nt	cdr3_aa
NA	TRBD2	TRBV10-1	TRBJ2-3	TGCGCCAGCAGTGGGGGAGCGGGGTACACAGATACGCAGTATTTT	CASSGGAGYTDTQYF
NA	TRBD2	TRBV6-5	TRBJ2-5	TGTGCCAGCACCAAGACTAGCGGGGGGTCAGAGACCCAGTACTTC	CASTKTSGGSETQYF
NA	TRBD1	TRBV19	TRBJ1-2	TGTGCCGCTAGCGGTTTCTCAGGGGGCGATAACTATGGCTACACCTTC	CAASGFSGGDNYGYTF
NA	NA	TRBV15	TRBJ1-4	TGTGCCACCAGCAGAGTTTTCGGGGATGAAAAACTGTTTTTT	CATSRVFGDEKLFF
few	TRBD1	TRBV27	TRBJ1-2	TGTGCCAGCAGGAAGGACAGGGTCGGAGGCTACACCTTC	CASRKDRVGGYTF
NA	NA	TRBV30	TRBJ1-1	TGTGCCTGGAGGGCGAACACTGAAGCTTTCTTT	CAWRANTEAFF
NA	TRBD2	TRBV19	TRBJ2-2	TGTGCCAGTAGGACTAGCGGGGGCAGCGACACCGGGGAGCTGTTTTTT	CASRTSGGSDTGELFF
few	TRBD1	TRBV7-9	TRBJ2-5	TGTGCCAGCAGCCCTCGGACAGGGATAGGTGAAGAGACCCAGTACTTC	CASSPRTGIGEETQYF
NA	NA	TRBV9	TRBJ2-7	TGTGCCAGCAGCGTAGAAGGGGCGCAGCGCTCCTACGAGCAGTACTTC	CASSVEGAQRSYEQYF
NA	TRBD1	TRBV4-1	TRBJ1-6	TGCGCCAGCAGCCACCTCGACAGGGTGGGTAATTCACCCCTCCACTTT	CASSHLDRVGNSPLHF